The T cell receptor beta chain described here comes from a study of T cell repertoires in cytomegalovirus infection. General study points: Frequencies of public TCR beta families were cumulated, and this identified carriers of CMV plus the relevant HLA.

Germline loops: CDR1 SGHTA, CDR2 FQGNSA. There are 17 residues in the CDR3. V was clipped by 1 base and J by 4 bases, with 18 bases between them. Details on this clonotype: Its specificity is not known.

Each CDR3 protein gets one entry after TCRdb re-called the reads with MiXCR. The sample lists roughly 220,000 distinct CDR3 sequences, 35% to 40% occurring once. The source of this sequence is a human donor in good health (CMV status not recorded). Some clones in this sample may be carry-over from other donors' samples. The sample was CD8+ T cells from cultured PBMCs, taken from culture after CMV antigen stimulation. The chain joins TRBV7-2 to TRBJ2-3, with a tentative D call TRBD2 (5 bases). Here the CDR3 reads CASSLDDGLRVPDTQYF. CDR3 DNA: TGTGCCAGCAGCTTAGATGATGGCCTGAGGGTCCCAGATACGCAGTATTTT. Filled out from reference TRBV7-2 and TRBJ2-3, the complete variable domain reads GAGVSQSPSNKVTEKGKDVELRCDPISGHTALYWYRQSLGQGLEFLIYFQGNSAPDKSGLPSDRFSAERTGGSVSTLTIQRTQQEDSAVYLCASSLDDGLRVPDTQYFGPGTRLTVL.